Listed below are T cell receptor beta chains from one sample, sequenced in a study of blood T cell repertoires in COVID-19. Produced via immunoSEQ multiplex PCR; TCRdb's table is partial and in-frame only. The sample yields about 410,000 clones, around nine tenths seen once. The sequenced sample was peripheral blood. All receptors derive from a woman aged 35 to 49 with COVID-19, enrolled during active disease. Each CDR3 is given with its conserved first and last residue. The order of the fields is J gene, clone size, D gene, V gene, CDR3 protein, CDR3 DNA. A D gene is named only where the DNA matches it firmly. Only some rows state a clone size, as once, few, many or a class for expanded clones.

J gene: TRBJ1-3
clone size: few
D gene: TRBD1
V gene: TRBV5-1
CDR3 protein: CASSRQGSGNTIYF
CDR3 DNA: TGCGCCAGCAGCCGACAGGGGAGTGGAAACACCATATATTTT

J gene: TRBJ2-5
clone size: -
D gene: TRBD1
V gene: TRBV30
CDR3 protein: CAWGQDRVETQYF
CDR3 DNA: TGTGCCTGGGGCCAAGACAGGGTGGAGACCCAGTACTTC

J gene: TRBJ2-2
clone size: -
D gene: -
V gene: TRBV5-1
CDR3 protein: CASSETGNTGELFF
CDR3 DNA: TGCGCCAGCAGCGAAACAGGAAACACCGGGGAGCTGTTTTTT

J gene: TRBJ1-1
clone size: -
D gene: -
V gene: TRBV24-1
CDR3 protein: CATSVRELVNTEAFF
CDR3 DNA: TGTGCCACCAGTGTTAGGGAGTTGGTGAACACTGAAGCTTTCTTT

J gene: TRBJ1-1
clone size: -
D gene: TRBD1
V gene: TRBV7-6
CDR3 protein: CASSLGTGDTEAFF
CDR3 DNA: TGTGCCAGCAGCCTCGGGACAGGGGACACTGAAGCTTTCTTT

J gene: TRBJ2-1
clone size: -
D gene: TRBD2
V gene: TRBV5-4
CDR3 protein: CASSLGGGLLAVNEQFF
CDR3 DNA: TGTGCCAGCAGCTTGGGGGGGGGACTACTGGCCGTCAATGAGCAGTTCTTC

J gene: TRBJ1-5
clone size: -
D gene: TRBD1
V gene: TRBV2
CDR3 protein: CASSQQGADSNQPQHF
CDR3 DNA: TGTGCCAGCAGTCAACAGGGGGCGGATAGCAATCAGCCCCAGCATTTT

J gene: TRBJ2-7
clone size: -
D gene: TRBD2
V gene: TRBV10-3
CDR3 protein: CATGSSGGSYEQYF
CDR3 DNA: TGTGCCACCGGGAGTAGCGGGGGATCCTACGAGCAGTACTTC

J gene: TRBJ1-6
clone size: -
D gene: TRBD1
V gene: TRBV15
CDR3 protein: CATSRDVGGENSPLHF
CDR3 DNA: TGTGCCACCAGCAGAGATGTAGGGGGCGAAAATTCACCCCTCCACTTT

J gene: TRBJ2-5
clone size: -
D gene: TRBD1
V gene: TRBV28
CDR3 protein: CASSLIGPGQLQETQYF
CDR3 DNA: TGTGCCAGCAGTTTAATAGGGCCGGGACAGCTCCAAGAGACCCAGTACTTC

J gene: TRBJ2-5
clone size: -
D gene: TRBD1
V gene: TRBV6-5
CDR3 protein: CASQGTGRAGDQYF
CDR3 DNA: TGTGCCAGCCAGGGGACAGGGAGGGCCGGGGACCAGTACTTC

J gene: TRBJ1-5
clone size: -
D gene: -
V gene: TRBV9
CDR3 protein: CASSVYRYDRRYSNQPQHF
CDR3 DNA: TGTGCCAGCAGCGTGTACAGATACGACAGGAGGTATAGCAATCAGCCCCAGCATTTT

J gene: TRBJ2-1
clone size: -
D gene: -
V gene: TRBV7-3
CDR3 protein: CASSPGQGGLGGRGNEQFF
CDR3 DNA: TGTGCCAGCAGCCCAGGACAGGGAGGTCTGGGAGGGAGAGGGAATGAGCAGTTCTTC

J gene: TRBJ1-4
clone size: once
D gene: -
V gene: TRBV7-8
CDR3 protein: CASSQMKGLTNEKLFF
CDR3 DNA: TGTGCCAGCAGCCAAATGAAGGGACTAACTAATGAAAAACTGTTTTTT

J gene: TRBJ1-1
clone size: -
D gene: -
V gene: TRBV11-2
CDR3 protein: CASSLRPGEDTEAFF
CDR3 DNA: TGTGCCAGCAGCTTACGGCCCGGCGAGGACACTGAAGCTTTCTTT

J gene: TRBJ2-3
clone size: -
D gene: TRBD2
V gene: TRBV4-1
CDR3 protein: CASSLPRAGEEYTQYF
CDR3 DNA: TGCGCCAGCAGCCTCCCACGAGCGGGAGAGGAATATACGCAGTATTTT

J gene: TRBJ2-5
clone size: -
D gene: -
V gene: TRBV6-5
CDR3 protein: CASSYSAGAFQETQYF
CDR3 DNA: TGTGCCAGCAGTTACTCGGCGGGGGCGTTCCAAGAGACCCAGTACTTC

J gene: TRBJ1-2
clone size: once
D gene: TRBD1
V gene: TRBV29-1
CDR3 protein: CSVGDRGYGYTF
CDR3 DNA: TGCAGCGTTGGGGACAGGGGTTATGGCTACACCTTC

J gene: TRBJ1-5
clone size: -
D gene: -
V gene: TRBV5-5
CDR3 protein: CASSSIGEGSNQPQHF
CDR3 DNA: TGTGCCAGCAGCTCGATTGGTGAGGGAAGCAATCAGCCCCAGCATTTT

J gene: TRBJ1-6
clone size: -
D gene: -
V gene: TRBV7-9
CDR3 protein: CASSTAQGLNSPLHF
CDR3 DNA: TGTGCCAGCAGCACGGCCCAGGGGCTTAATTCACCCCTCCACTTT

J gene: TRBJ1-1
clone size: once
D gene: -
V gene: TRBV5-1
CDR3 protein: CASSLVTATEAFF
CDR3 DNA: TGCGCCAGCAGCTTAGTAACTGCCACTGAAGCTTTCTTT

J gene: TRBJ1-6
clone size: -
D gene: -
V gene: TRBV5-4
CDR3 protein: CASSSGGQLLRHSPLHF
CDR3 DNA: TGTGCCAGCAGCTCCGGAGGACAGCTCCTTAGACATTCACCCCTCCACTTT

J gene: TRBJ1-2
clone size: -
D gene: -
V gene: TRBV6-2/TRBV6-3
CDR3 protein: CASSYSSSPPRDGYTF
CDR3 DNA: TGTGCCAGCAGTTACTCATCGTCGCCTCCCAGGGATGGCTACACCTTC

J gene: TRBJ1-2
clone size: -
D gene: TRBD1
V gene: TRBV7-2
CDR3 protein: CASSPDRARGGYTF
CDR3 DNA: TGTGCCAGCAGCCCTGACAGGGCTCGAGGTGGCTACACCTTC

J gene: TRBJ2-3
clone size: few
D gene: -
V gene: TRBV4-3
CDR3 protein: CASSQEDGGTNTQYF
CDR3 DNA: TGCGCCAGCAGCCAAGAGGACGGGGGTACGAATACGCAGTATTTT

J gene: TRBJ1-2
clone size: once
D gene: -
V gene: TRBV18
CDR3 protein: CASSPGTNYGYTF
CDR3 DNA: TGTGCCAGCTCCCCCGGGACAAACTATGGCTACACCTTC

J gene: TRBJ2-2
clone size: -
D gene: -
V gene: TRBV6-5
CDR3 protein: CASSYLGAGELFF
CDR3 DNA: TGTGCCAGCAGTTACCTAGGGGCCGGGGAGCTGTTTTTT

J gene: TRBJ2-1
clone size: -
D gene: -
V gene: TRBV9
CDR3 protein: CASSGTGLSEQFF
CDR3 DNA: TGTGCCAGCAGCGGAACAGGGTTAAGTGAGCAGTTCTTC

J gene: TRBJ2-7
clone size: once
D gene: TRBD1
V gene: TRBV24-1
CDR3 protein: CATSDSGTGPSYEQYF
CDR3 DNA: TGTGCCACCAGTGATTCCGGGACAGGGCCCTCCTACGAGCAGTACTTC

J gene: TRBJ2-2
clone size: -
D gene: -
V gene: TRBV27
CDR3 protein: CASSLSAGTPFYTGELFF
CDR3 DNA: TGTGCCAGCAGTTTATCGGCAGGGACACCATTTTACACCGGGGAGCTGTTTTTT

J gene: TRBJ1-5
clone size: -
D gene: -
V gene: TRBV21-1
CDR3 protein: CASSSLSRDFDPRNQPQHF
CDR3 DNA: TGTGCCAGCAGCAGCTTAAGCCGGGACTTTGACCCCCGCAATCAGCCCCAGCATTTT

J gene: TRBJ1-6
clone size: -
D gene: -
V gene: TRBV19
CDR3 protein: CASTPTGGRSPLHF
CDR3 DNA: TGTGCCAGTACCCCGACCGGGGGACGGTCACCCCTCCACTTT

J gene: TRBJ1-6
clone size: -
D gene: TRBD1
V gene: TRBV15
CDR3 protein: CATSRRTGINSYNSPLHF
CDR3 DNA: TGTGCCACCAGCAGGCGGACAGGGATTAACTCCTATAATTCACCCCTCCACTTT